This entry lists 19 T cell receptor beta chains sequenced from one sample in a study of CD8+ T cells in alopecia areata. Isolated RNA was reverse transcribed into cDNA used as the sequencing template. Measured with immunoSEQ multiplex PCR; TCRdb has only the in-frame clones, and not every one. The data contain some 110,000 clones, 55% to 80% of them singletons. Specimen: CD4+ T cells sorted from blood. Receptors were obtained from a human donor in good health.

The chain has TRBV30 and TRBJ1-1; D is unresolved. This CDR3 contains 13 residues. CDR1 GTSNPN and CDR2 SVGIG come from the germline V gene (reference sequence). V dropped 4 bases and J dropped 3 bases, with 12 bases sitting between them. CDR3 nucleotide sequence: TGTGCCTGGACTCCTGGATCATACACTGAAGCTTTCTTT. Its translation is CAWTPGSYTEAFF.

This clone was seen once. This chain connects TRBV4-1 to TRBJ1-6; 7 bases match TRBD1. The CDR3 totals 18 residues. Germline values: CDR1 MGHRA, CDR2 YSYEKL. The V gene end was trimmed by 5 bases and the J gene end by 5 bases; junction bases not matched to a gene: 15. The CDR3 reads CASSTSPPMTGNNSPLHF. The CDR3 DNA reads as TGCGCCAGCAGCACTTCCCCCCCGATGACAGGGAATAATTCACCCCTCCACTTT.

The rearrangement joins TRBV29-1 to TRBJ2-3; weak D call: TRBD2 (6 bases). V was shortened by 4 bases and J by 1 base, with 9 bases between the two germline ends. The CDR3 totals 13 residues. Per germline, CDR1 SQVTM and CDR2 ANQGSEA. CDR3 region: CSVGRRGTDTQYF. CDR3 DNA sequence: TGCAGCGTTGGTCGGAGGGGCACAGATACGCAGTATTTT.

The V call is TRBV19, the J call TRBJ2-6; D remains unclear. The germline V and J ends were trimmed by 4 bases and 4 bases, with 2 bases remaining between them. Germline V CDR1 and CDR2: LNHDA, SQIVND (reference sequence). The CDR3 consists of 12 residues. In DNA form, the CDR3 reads TGTGCCAGTAGTACCGGGGCCAACGTCCTGACTTTC. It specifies CASSTGANVLTF.

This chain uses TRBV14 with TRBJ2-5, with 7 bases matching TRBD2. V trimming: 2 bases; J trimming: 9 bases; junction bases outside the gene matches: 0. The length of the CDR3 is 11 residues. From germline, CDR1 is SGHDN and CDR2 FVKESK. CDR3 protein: CASSQRGAQYF. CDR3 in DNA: TGTGCCAGCAGCCAACGGGGGGCCCAGTACTTC.

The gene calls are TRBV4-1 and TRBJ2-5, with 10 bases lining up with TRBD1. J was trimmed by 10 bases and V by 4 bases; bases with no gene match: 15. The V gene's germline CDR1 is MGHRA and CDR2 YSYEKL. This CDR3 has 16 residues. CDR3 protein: CASSRIGRTGGLIQYF. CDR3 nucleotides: TGCGCCAGCAGCCGAATTGGCAGGACAGGGGGGTTGATCCAGTACTTC.

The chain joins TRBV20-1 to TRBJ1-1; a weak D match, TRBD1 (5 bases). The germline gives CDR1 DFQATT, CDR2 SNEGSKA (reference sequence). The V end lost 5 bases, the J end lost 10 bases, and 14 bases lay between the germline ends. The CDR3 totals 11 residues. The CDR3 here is CSAGPAGGAFF. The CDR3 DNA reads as TGCAGTGCTGGCCCGGCTGGGGGAGCTTTCTTT.

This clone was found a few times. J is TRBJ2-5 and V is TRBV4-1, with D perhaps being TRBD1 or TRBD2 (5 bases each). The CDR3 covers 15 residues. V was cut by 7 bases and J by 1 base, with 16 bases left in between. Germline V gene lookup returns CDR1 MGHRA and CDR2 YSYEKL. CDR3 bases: TGCGCCAGCACGCGGAGGCCTGACAGCCAAGAGACCCAGTACTTC. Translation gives CASTRRPDSQETQYF.

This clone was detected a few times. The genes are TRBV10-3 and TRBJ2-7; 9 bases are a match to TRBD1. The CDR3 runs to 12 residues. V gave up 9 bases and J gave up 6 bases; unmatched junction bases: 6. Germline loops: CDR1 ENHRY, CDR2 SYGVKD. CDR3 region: CAMGQGPGEQYF. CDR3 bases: TGTGCCATGGGACAGGGCCCTGGCGAGCAGTACTTC.

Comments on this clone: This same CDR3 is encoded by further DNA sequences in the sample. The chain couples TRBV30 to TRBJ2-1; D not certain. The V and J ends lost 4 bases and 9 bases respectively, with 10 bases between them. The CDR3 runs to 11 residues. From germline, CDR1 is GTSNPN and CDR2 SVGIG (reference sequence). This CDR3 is CAWTVGGEQFF. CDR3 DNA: TGTGCCTGGACCGTCGGTGGTGAGCAGTTCTTC.

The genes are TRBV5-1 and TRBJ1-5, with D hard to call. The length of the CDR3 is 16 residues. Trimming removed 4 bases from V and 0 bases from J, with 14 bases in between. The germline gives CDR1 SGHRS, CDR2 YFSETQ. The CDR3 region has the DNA TGCGCCAGCAGCCCAGACGGGAGTAATAGCAATCAGCCCCAGCATTTT. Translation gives CASSPDGSNSNQPQHF.

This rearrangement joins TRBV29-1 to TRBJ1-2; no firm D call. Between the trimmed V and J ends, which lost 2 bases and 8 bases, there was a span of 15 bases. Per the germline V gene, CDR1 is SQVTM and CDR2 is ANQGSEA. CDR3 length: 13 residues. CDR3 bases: TGCAGCGTTGAACTCTCCCGACTCCGAGGCTACACCTTC. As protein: CSVELSRLRGYTF.

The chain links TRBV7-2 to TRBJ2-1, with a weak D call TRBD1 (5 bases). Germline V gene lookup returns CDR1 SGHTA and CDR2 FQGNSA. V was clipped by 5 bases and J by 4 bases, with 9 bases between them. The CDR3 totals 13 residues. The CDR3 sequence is CASSVQGYNEQFF. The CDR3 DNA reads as TGTGCCAGCAGCGTCCAGGGTTACAATGAGCAGTTCTTC.

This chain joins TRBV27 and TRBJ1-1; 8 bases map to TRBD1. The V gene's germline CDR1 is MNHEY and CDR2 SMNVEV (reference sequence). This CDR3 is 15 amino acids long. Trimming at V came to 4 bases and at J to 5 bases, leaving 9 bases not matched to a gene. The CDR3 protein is CASSSYRGMRTEAFF. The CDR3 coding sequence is TGTGCCAGCAGTTCATACAGGGGGATGAGGACTGAAGCTTTCTTT.

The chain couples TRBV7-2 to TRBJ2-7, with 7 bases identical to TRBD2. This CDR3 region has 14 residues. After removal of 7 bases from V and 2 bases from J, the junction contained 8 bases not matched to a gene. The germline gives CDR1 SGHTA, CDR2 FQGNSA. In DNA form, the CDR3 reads TGTGCCAGCACCCGACCGGGAGGTACCTACGAGCAGTACTTC. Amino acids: CASTRPGGTYEQYF.

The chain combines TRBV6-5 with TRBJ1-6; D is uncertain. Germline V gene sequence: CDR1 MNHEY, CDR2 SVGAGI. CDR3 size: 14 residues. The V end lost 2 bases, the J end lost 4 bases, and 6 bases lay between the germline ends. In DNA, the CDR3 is TGTGCCAGCAGTTACCGGGTATATAATTCACCCCTCCACTTT. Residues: CASSYRVYNSPLHF.

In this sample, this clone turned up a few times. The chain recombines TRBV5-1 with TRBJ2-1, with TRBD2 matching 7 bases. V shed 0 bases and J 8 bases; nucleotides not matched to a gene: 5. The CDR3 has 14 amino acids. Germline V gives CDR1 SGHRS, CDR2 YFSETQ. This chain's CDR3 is CASSLGTSVDEQFF. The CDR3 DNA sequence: TGCGCCAGCAGCTTGGGGACTAGTGTCGATGAGCAGTTCTTC.

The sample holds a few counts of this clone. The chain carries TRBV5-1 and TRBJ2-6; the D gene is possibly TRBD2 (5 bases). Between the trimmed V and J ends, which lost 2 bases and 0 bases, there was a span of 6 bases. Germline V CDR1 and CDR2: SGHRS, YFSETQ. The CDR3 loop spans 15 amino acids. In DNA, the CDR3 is TGCGCCAGCAGCTTCGGGGACTCTGGGGCCAACGTCCTGACTTTC. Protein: CASSFGDSGANVLTF. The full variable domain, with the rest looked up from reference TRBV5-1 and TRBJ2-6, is KAGVTQTPRYLIKTRGQQVTLSCSPISGHRSVSWYQQTPGQGLQFLFEYFSETQRNKGNFPGRFSGRQFSNSRSEMNVSTLELGDSALYLCASSFGDSGANVLTFGAGSRLTVL.

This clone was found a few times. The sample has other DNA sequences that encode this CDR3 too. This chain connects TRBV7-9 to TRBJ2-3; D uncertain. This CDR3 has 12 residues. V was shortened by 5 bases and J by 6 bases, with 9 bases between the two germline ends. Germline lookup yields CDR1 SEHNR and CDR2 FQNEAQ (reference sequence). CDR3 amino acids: CASSPAPDTQYF. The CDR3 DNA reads TGTGCCAGCAGCCCCGCCCCGGATACGCAGTATTTT.